These 4 T cell receptor beta chains were all obtained from the same sample, sequenced in a study of blood T cell repertoires in COVID-19 (TCRdb year 2020). The library relied on the immunoSEQ multiplex PCR assay. TCRdb provides this immuneACCESS table in a form limited to in-frame rearrangements. Some clones are lacking; in checked studies, under half of them reflect an unresolved V gene, and why the rest are absent is not known. The sample table holds roughly 51,000 clones, of which about nine tenths were seen once. The leading ten clones occupy over 4% of the sample. The sample comprised peripheral blood. The receptor source for this set is a man aged 70 or older with acute or convalescent COVID-19.

The chain uses TRBV7-6 and TRBJ2-5; 7 bases agree with TRBD2. V lost 6 bases and J lost 5; bases outside the gene matches: 6. Germline lookup yields CDR1 SGHVS and CDR2 FNYEAQ. This CDR3 has 13 residues. This chain's CDR3 is CASRETSAETQYF. The CDR3 DNA is TGTGCCAGCAGGGAAACTAGCGCTGAGACCCAGTACTTC.

The V gene is TRBV6-2 or TRBV6-3, the J gene TRBJ1-2, with 9 positions matching TRBD1. In germline, CDR1 is MNHEY, CDR2 SVGEGT. The CDR3 is 15 amino acids. After removal of 5 bases from V and 4 bases from J, the junction contained 8 bases not matched to a gene. The CDR3 sequence: CASSRGRDRVYGYTF. CDR3 DNA: TGTGCCAGCAGTCGAGGCCGGGACAGGGTCTATGGCTACACCTTC.

The CDR3 loop reads CASSFTGGNSPLHF. For the CDR3, the DNA is TGTGCCAGCAGTTTCACAGGGGGAAATTCACCCCTCCACTTT. The rearrangement links TRBV6-2 or TRBV6-3 to TRBJ1-6; TRBD1 matches at 8 bases. Germline V CDR1 and CDR2: MNHEY, SVGEGT. This CDR3 is 14 amino acids long. Unmatched junction bases numbered 3, after V lost 4 bases and J lost 7 bases.

This sequence joins TRBV4-3 and TRBJ1-2; unclear D gene. Germline V gives CDR1 LGHNA, CDR2 YSLEER. The germline V and J ends were trimmed by 1 base and 7 bases, with 22 bases remaining between them. The CDR3 spans 17 residues. CDR3 sequence reads: CASSQVRAALALFGYTF. For the CDR3, the DNA is TGCGCCAGCAGCCAAGTTCGGGCTGCTCTAGCCTTATTTGGCTACACCTTC.